The entry below gives a single TCR beta chain sequence along with its context. This entry comes from a study of glioma-infiltrating T cells after dendritic cell vaccination. Across the study: Between about 2002 and 2013, patients got autologous tumor lysate-pulsed dendritic cell vaccines.

The CDR3 has 10 amino acids. V lost 1 base to trimming and J lost 12 bases, with 8 bases between them. Germline-derived CDR1 and CDR2 are DFQATT and SNEGSKA (reference sequence). Using immunoSEQ multiplex PCR, the repertoire was profiled, and TCRdb retains in-frame clones only, with some absent. The sample contains about 92,000 clones, 80% to 90% of which appear only once. The chain links TRBV20-1 to TRBJ2-3; D might be TRBD1 (6 bases). This sequence originates from a human donor with glioblastoma. The starting material was blood, obtained before dendritic cell vaccination. CDR3 loop: CSARGDIQYF. CDR3 bases: TGCAGTGCTAGAGGGGACATTCAGTATTTT.